One and the same sample provided the 13 T cell receptor beta chains below, sequenced in a study of T-cell memory formation after mild COVID-19. Each CDR3 protein is one row after TCRdb ran MiXCR on the 5' RACE reads. The repertoire holds 250,000 to 300,000 distinct CDR3 sequences, with roughly 18% as singletons. The sample taken for sequencing was PBMCs or a T cell subset sorted from them (not recorded which). All receptors derive from a man aged 18 to 35 who had mild COVID-19 (a few samples of this study predate the infection). Cell type and time point are not known.

The rearrangement links TRBV7-6 to TRBJ2-2, with TRBD1 matching over 11 bases. The V segment lost 3 bases and the J segment 8 bases; nucleotides outside the gene matches: 8. The length of the CDR3 is 16 residues. Per germline, CDR1 SGHVS and CDR2 FNYEAQ. CDR3 nucleotide sequence: TGTGCCAGCAGCTTCAGCGGGACAGGGGGAGCAGGGGAGCTGTTTTTT. Protein sequence: CASSFSGTGGAGELFF.

The gene calls are TRBV12-5 and TRBJ2-3; TRBD1 matches 11 bases. CDR3 length: 16 residues. Germline V CDR1 and CDR2: LGHNT, FRNRAP. V shed 3 bases and J 2 bases; nucleotides not matched to a gene: 4. CDR3 nucleotide sequence: TGTGCTAGTGGTTTAGGGACAGGGGGGTACACAGATACGCAGTATTTT. Translation: CASGLGTGGYTDTQYF. The whole variable domain, filled in from reference TRBV12-5 and TRBJ2-3, reads DARVTQTPRHKVTEMGQEVTMRCQPILGHNTVFWYRQTMMQGLELLAYFRNRAPLDDSGMPKDRFSAEMPDATLATLKIQPSEPRDSAVYFCASGLGTGGYTDTQYFGPGTRLTVL.

The gene calls are TRBV5-6 and TRBJ2-4, with 7 bases that match TRBD2. CDR1 SGHDT and CDR2 YYEEEE come from the germline V gene. The CDR3 extends over 16 amino acids. V dropped 6 bases and J dropped 8; count of bases not matched to a gene: 17. As DNA, the CDR3 is TGTGCCAGCAACAAGCTATCGGTAGCGGGCATGGACATTCAGTACTTC. Its protein product is CASNKLSVAGMDIQYF.

The chain is built from TRBV27 and TRBJ2-2, with 9 bases aligning to TRBD1. The J segment lost 7 bases and the V segment lost 6 bases, leaving 9 bases of the junction unmatched. The CDR3 is 15 residues long. The germline gives CDR1 MNHEY, CDR2 SMNVEV (reference sequence). The CDR3 sequence: CASSSGTGYGGELFF. The CDR3 nucleotides read TGTGCCAGCAGCTCCGGGACAGGGTATGGCGGGGAGCTGTTTTTT.

The chain combines TRBV5-1 with TRBJ2-5; TRBD1 matches at 9 bases. The CDR3 totals 15 residues. CDR1 is SGHRS, CDR2 YFSETQ, per germline. Germline trimming cut 4 bases from V and 5 bases from J; bases unmatched to any gene: 9. CDR3 in amino acids: CASSRQGDPVETQYF. DNA of the CDR3: TGCGCCAGCAGCAGACAGGGGGACCCAGTTGAGACCCAGTACTTC.

The V and J genes are TRBV5-1 and TRBJ2-5; D gene ambiguous. Germline V lookup: CDR1 SGHRS, CDR2 YFSETQ. The CDR3 runs to 15 residues. Trimming took off 4 bases at V and 4 bases at J, with 17 bases between the two ends. The CDR3 coding sequence is TGCGCCAGCAGCCCGGATAGGTTGATAGGAGAGACCCAGTACTTC. It yields the protein CASSPDRLIGETQYF.

This clonotype was counted ten times or more. V and J are TRBV5-1 and TRBJ1-1; D is perhaps TRBD1 (6 bases). The V end lost 4 bases, the J end lost 2 bases, and 15 bases lay between the germline ends. Per germline, CDR1 SGHRS and CDR2 YFSETQ. The length of the CDR3 is 15 residues. The CDR3 nucleotides are TGCGCCAGCAGCCTCAGACAGGCGCGTAACACTGAAGCTTTCTTT. The encoded protein is CASSLRQARNTEAFF.

This rearrangement joins TRBV12-3 or TRBV12-4 to TRBJ1-1, with a possible D match to TRBD1 (5 bases). V lost 6 bases, J lost 0 bases, and 11 bases lay in between. The CDR3 length is 14 residues. This CDR3 is CASRVDKLNTEAFF. The CDR3, as DNA: TGTGCCAGCAGGGTGGACAAACTGAACACTGAAGCTTTCTTT.

The rearrangement joins TRBV29-1 to TRBJ2-3, with 7 bases matching TRBD2. CDR1 is SQVTM, CDR2 ANQGSEA, per germline. Trimming removed 4 bases from V and 3 bases from J; junction bases left unmatched: 10. The CDR3 has 15 residues. DNA for the CDR3: TGCAGCGTTGTTTTCGGGGGGTTCGGAACAGATACGCAGTATTTT. This translates into CSVVFGGFGTDTQYF.

The chain joins TRBV18 to TRBJ1-2, with a possible D match to TRBD1 (6 bases). CDR3 length: 15 residues. CDR1 is KGHSH and CDR2 is LQKENI in the germline V gene. The ends were cut back, 4 bases at V and 2 bases at J, with 14 bases in the middle. This CDR3 is CASSRGQGENYGYTF. The CDR3 bases are TGTGCCAGCTCACGGGGACAAGGGGAAAACTATGGCTACACCTTC.

This clonotype came up a few times. The J gene is TRBJ2-1, the V gene TRBV5-6, with 7 bases aligning to TRBD1. V was pared by 4 bases and J by 6 bases, with 7 bases of the junction left unmatched. From germline, CDR1 is SGHDT and CDR2 YYEEEE. The CDR3 length is 14 residues. The CDR3 loop reads CASSPDRALNEQFF. The CDR3 coding sequence is TGTGCCAGCAGCCCCGACAGGGCCCTCAATGAGCAGTTCTTC. Looking up the rest from reference TRBV5-6 and TRBJ2-1 gives the full variable domain: DAGVTQSPTHLIKTRGQQVTLRCSPKSGHDTVSWYQQALGQGPQFIFQYYEEEERQRGNFPDRFSGHQFPNYSSELNVNALLLGDSALYLCASSPDRALNEQFFGPGTRLTVL.

This clonotype was detected only a few times. The chain is built from TRBV6-6 and TRBJ2-2, with 7 positions matching TRBD2. CDR3 length: 15 residues. V shed 5 bases, J shed 3 bases, and the junction held 6 bases outside the gene matches. Germline values: CDR1 MNHNY, CDR2 SVGAGI (reference sequence). The CDR3: CASSPRGVDTGELFF. Written as DNA, the CDR3 is TGTGCCAGCAGTCCACGGGGGGTAGACACCGGGGAGCTGTTTTTT.

This clonotype was counted ten times or more. V and J are TRBV12-3 or TRBV12-4 and TRBJ2-4; 13 bases are shared with TRBD2. The CDR3 contains 16 residues. With V trimmed by 3 bases and J by 5 bases, 4 bases remained unmatched. CDR3 nucleotide sequence: TGTGCCAGCAGTTTGACTAGCGGGGGGTTGCAAAACATTCAGTACTTC. It yields the protein CASSLTSGGLQNIQYF.